The rows below give T cell receptor beta chains drawn from one sample of a study of blood T cell repertoires in COVID-19. TCRdb keeps only in-frame clones here, not all; method: immunoSEQ multiplex PCR. Seen here are under 200,000 clones, roughly nine tenths observed once, and the top ten hold roughly 3.4%. The sample comprised peripheral blood. Receptor source: a man in his sixties or seventies with acute or convalescent COVID-19. Each CDR3 is given with its conserved first and last residue. The D gene is left open where the match is weak. A clone size is listed for some rows: how often the clone was seen (once, few, many), or a class if it is expanded.

TRBJ1-4	.	TRBV5-1	.	TGCGCCAGCTCAGCTGCACAGACAACTAATGAAAAACTGTTTTTT	CASSAAQTTNEKLFF
TRBJ2-5	few	TRBV2	TRBD1	TGTGCCAGCACCCGGGACAGACAAGAGACCCAGTACTTC	CASTRDRQETQYF
TRBJ2-3	.	TRBV7-8	TRBD2	TGTGCCAGCAGCTGGGGACTAGCGGGGGTCACAGATACGCAGTATTTT	CASSWGLAGVTDTQYF
TRBJ2-7	.	TRBV24-1	.	TGTGCCACGTTTCGGGAGCAGTACTTC	CATFREQYF
TRBJ2-7	.	TRBV2	TRBD2	TGTGCCAGCACGCGGGAGGCAGGGAGCTACGAGCAGTACTTC	CASTREAGSYEQYF
TRBJ2-1	.	TRBV11-2	TRBD2	TGTGCCAGCAGCTTACGTGGGGGTAGCGGGGTCAATGAGCAGTTCTTC	CASSLRGGSGVNEQFF
TRBJ2-7	few	TRBV5-4	TRBD2	TGTGCCAGCAGCTCTAGCGGGAGGGCCTCCTACGAGCAGTACTTC	CASSSSGRASYEQYF
TRBJ2-7	.	TRBV10-3	TRBD1	TGTGCCATCAGTGCCGGGACAGGCACCTCTCGTAGTTCCTACGAGCAGTACTTC	CAISAGTGTSRSSYEQYF
TRBJ1-4	.	TRBV5-1	TRBD1	TGCGCCAGCAGCTTGGCAGCAGGGGGAGCTAATGAAAAACTGTTTTTT	CASSLAAGGANEKLFF
TRBJ1-1	once	TRBV2	TRBD1	TGTGCCAGGGGGGACAGTCTGAACACTGAAGCTTTCTTT	CARGDSLNTEAFF
TRBJ1-2	.	TRBV5-5	TRBD1	TGTGCCAGCAGCTCAGGGGGCGACTATGGCTACACCTTC	CASSSGGDYGYTF
TRBJ2-5	.	TRBV2	TRBD2	TGTGCCAGCAGTGGACTAGCGGGAGTTAAGGGGACCCAGTACTTC	CASSGLAGVKGTQYF
TRBJ1-5	.	TRBV2	.	TGTGCCAGCAGCCTTGAGGGTTATCAGCCCCAGCATTTT	CASSLEGYQPQHF
TRBJ2-2	.	TRBV2	TRBD2	TGTGCCAGCAGCCTGACTAGCGGGAGGGCCACCGGGGAGCTGTTTTTT	CASSLTSGRATGELFF
TRBJ2-2	.	TRBV5-1	.	TGCGCCAGCAGCTCCACTGACGGAGGCCCCGGGGAGCTGTTTTTT	CASSSTDGGPGELFF
TRBJ1-2	.	TRBV27	.	TGTGCCAGCAGTTTGGAGCTAGGTAGCTATGGCTACACCTTC	CASSLELGSYGYTF
TRBJ1-6	.	TRBV18	.	TGTGCCAGCTCACCAGAACAAAATTCACCCCTCCACTTT	CASSPEQNSPLHF
TRBJ2-5	once	TRBV9	.	TGTGCCAGCAGCGCTGTAGACAGACAAGAGACCCAGTACTTC	CASSAVDRQETQYF
TRBJ2-7	.	TRBV7-9	.	TGTGCCAGCAGCTTAGCCCCAGGGTTGGGATTCTCCTACGAGCAGTACTTC	CASSLAPGLGFSYEQYF
TRBJ1-6	.	TRBV6-4	.	TGTGCCAGCAGTGAACGGGATAATTCACCCCTCCACTTT	CASSERDNSPLHF
TRBJ1-6	once	TRBV5-1	TRBD1	TGCGCCAGCAGGATGACAGGGGCGGATTCACCCCTCCACTTT	CASRMTGADSPLHF
TRBJ2-1	.	TRBV4-2	.	TGTGCCAGCAGCCAAGATCCGACTACCAATGAGCAGTTCTTC	CASSQDPTTNEQFF
TRBJ2-7	.	TRBV7-8	.	TGTGCCAGCAGCTATAGACCGGACAGTATCTACGAGCAGTACTTC	CASSYRPDSIYEQYF
TRBJ2-7	once	TRBV4-1	TRBD2	TGCGCCAGCAGCCAAGCGGGAGCGGGAGGCACCTACGAGCAGTACTTC	CASSQAGAGGTYEQYF
TRBJ2-7	.	TRBV10-3	.	TGTGCCATCTCCAGTTTCCCTTACGAGCAGTACTTC	CAISSFPYEQYF
TRBJ2-5	.	TRBV1	.	TGCACCAGCAGCCAAGATAACGCTAGAAGGGAGACCCAGTACTTC	CTSSQDNARRETQYF
TRBJ2-5	.	TRBV7-9	.	TGTGCCAGCAGCCTTTCCGTTGGCGGACAAGAGACCCAGTACTTC	CASSLSVGGQETQYF